This T cell receptor (beta chain) was profiled in a study of CD8 T cells in ankylosing spondylitis (dated by TCRdb to 2016 to 2017). Background on the whole study: The study set out to find disease-linked TCR variants by profiling T cell receptor beta repertoires in ankylosing spondylitis patients and healthy donors. The full study cohort comprised roughly 24 ankylosing spondylitis patients and 110 or so healthy donors. Peripheral blood was sampled, and synovial fluid was also collected from ankylosing spondylitis patients. Results the study describes overall, beyond this receptor: A TCR beta motif of fewer than 10 highly homologous amino acid variants appeared characteristic of blood from ankylosing spondylitis patients. The disease-linked clones had a CD8+ phenotype and were found at relatively low frequencies in peripheral blood. The disease-linked clones were reported as significantly enriched in matched synovial fluid samples from ankylosing spondylitis patients. Some motif variants had previously been reported in the synovial fluid and blood of reactive arthritis patients, which suggests shared mechanisms of disease initiation.

This clonotype was detected only a few times. Its specific antigen is unknown. Base qualities are not provided; no much larger clone lies one nucleotide away. After removal of 2 bases from V and 8 bases from J, the junction retains 13 bases not matched to a gene. Spanning cysteine to phenylalanine, the CDR3 consists of 17 amino acids. Of the read, only the CDR3 DNA is kept; its 51 bases are in frame from base 1. CDR1 MNHNS and CDR2 SASEGT are derived from the germline V gene. Sequencing relied on an Illumina HiSeq 2500. Quantitative 5'-RACE with molecular barcodes was used to prepare TCR beta libraries. The authors' pipeline ran thus. To identify disease-linked TCR variants, a new computational method was used, one built on a probabilistic model of VDJ rearrangement. Using fastp at Q25 and MiXCR, TCRdb reprocessed the public reads and kept productive beta chains. Rows with one shared CDR3 protein collapse into an entry with the most common genes and DNA. TCRdb assigned the V and J calls; the authors' analysis was not used. A total of more than 300,000 distinct CDR3 sequences appear in this sample, roughly 8% of them only once. The leading ten clones occupy about 14% of the sample.

This sequence originates from a male donor with ankylosing spondylitis. Sequencing was done on a sample of blood, either unsorted or a sorted T cell fraction (not recorded which). The receptor chain draws on TRBV6-1 and TRBJ2-1; 9 of the junction bases match TRBD2. This receptor has the CDR3 CASSENVAGAGVYEQFF. The nucleotide sequence reads as follows: TGTGCCAGCAGTGAAAATGTAGCGGGAGCGGGGGTCTATGAGCAGTTCTTC.